The 21 T cell receptor beta chains below were found in one sample sequenced in a study of response to subunit inactivated influenza vaccine. TCRdb reanalysed the RT-PCR reads using MiXCR and keeps one entry per CDR3 protein. Of just under 550,000 distinct CDR3 sequences listed, around 25% are singletons. These data were likewise used in another study, on T cells expressing NK-cell markers. In that study: As the method of synthesis, 5'RACE template switching with UMIs yielded TCR beta cDNA.

The sample in question was CD4+ T cells sorted from PBMCs, obtained about 11 days after vaccination. Receptors originate from a man in his fifties who received an inactivated influenza vaccine.

This clonotype was found a few times. This chain links TRBV7-8 with TRBJ1-2; D is unresolved. Trimming removed 0 bases at V and 6 bases at J, with 14 bases between. The CDR3 is made up of 15 amino acids. Per the germline V gene, CDR1 is SGHVS and CDR2 is FQNEAQ. CDR3 DNA: TGTGCCAGCAGCTTAGCAGGACGGGATCACGATGGCTACACCTTC. The encoded protein is CASSLAGRDHDGYTF.

This clonotype has just a few counts. CDR3 region: CATSRDSSRASTDTQYF. DNA for the CDR3: TGTGCCACCAGCAGAGATTCCTCGAGGGCTAGCACAGATACGCAGTATTTT. The chain links TRBV15 to TRBJ2-3; TRBD2 might be the D (5 bases). Trimming took off 0 bases at V and 0 bases at J, with 13 bases between the two ends. This CDR3 is built from 17 residues. Germline CDR1 reads LNHNV; CDR2 reads YYDKDF (reference sequence).

The chain carries TRBV6-1 and TRBJ2-3, with 8 bases identical to TRBD2. V was clipped by 8 bases and J by 4 bases; unmatched bases: 14. Germline assignment: CDR1 MNHNS and CDR2 SASEGT. CDR3 length equals 16 residues. This CDR3 is CASLPQERERPDTQYF. The CDR3 bases are TGTGCCAGCCTACCCCAAGAGCGGGAGCGGCCAGATACGCAGTATTTT.

This clonotype was detected a few times. V and J are TRBV7-2 and TRBJ2-3; D ambiguous. CDR1 is SGHTA and CDR2 is FQGNSA in the germline V gene. The V end was cut by 0 bases, the J end by 12 bases, with 10 bases between. This CDR3 is built from 12 residues. In DNA form, the CDR3 reads TGTGCCAGCAGCTTAGCGCCGGGCAGCCAGTATTTT. As protein: CASSLAPGSQYF. The full variable domain, in which reference TRBV7-2 and TRBJ2-3 provide the parts outside the CDR3, is GAGVSQSPSNKVTEKGKDVELRCDPISGHTALYWYRQSLGQGLEFLIYFQGNSAPDKSGLPSDRFSAERTGGSVSTLTIQRTQQEDSAVYLCASSLAPGSQYFGPGTRLTVL.

The table lists this clonotype with a few counts. This chain joins TRBV6-2 or TRBV6-3 and TRBJ1-2, with D unclear. Looked up from germline, CDR1 is MNHEY and CDR2 is SVGEGT. This CDR3 contains 15 residues. V was shortened by 2 bases and J by 4 bases, with 14 bases between the two germline ends. CDR3 amino acids: CASSYKTGVIYGYTF. The CDR3 DNA is TGTGCCAGCAGTTACAAGACTGGGGTGATCTATGGCTACACCTTC.

This chain joins TRBV6-1 and TRBJ1-4, with D maybe TRBD1 (5 bases). CDR1 and CDR2 from the germline V gene are MNHNS and SASEGT. The CDR3 has 13 amino acids. V was clipped by 6 bases and J by 6 bases, with 11 bases between them. This CDR3 is CASRESGDEKLFF. The CDR3 nucleotides read TGTGCCAGCAGAGAGTCGGGGGATGAAAAACTGTTTTTT.

This clonotype was detected a few times. The CDR3 region is CASSNTGGAYNEQFF. Here the CDR3 DNA reads TGCGCCAGCAGCAATACAGGGGGCGCCTACAATGAGCAGTTCTTC. The chain couples TRBV4-1 to TRBJ2-1; 9 nucleotides match TRBD1. The CDR3 covers 15 residues. V shed 5 bases, J shed 2 bases, and the junction held 4 bases outside the gene matches. The germline V gene encodes CDR1 MGHRA and CDR2 YSYEKL.

This clonotype was observed a few times. This chain links TRBV28 with TRBJ1-2; D possibly corresponds to TRBD1 (5 bases). The germline CDR1 and CDR2 sequences are MDHEN and SYDVKM. This CDR3 region has 14 residues. With 3 bases removed from V and 10 bases from J, the gap between germline ends came to 18 bases. The CDR3 spells CASSFVRHGGTYTF. The CDR3, as DNA: TGTGCCAGCAGTTTTGTTAGGCACGGGGGTACCTACACCTTC.

The chain joins TRBV6-6 to TRBJ2-2, with 9 positions matching TRBD2. In germline, CDR1 is MNHNY, CDR2 SVGAGI (reference sequence). Trimming cost V 5 bases and J 7 bases; bases outside gene matches: 2. The CDR3 runs to 13 residues. CDR3 loop: CASSAGGLGELFF. The CDR3 coding sequence is TGTGCCAGCAGTGCGGGGGGGCTCGGGGAGCTGTTTTTT.

This clonotype appeared a few times. This rearrangement joins TRBV29-1 to TRBJ2-1, with D tentatively TRBD1 (6 bases). The CDR3 has 15 amino acids. Germline lookup yields CDR1 SQVTM and CDR2 ANQGSEA. The V and J ends lost 6 bases and 0 bases respectively, with 15 bases between them. For the CDR3, the DNA is TGCAGCGTAAGCGGACAGCCAGGCTCCTACAATGAGCAGTTCTTC. Translation gives CSVSGQPGSYNEQFF.

The V call is TRBV4-1, the J call TRBJ2-1, with D possibly being TRBD2 (6 bases). Trimming pared 5 bases from V and 4 bases from J, leaving 18 bases between. Germline V CDR1 and CDR2: MGHRA, YSYEKL. This CDR3 has 16 amino acids. CDR3 DNA: TGCGCCAGCAGCAAAATAGGGGCAGGGACTTACAATGAGCAGTTCTTC. Translation gives CASSKIGAGTYNEQFF.

CDR3 residues: CSARLAGSQSTDTQYF. The DNA of the CDR3 is TGCAGTGCAAGACTAGCGGGGAGTCAGAGCACAGATACGCAGTATTTT. This chain uses TRBV20-1 with TRBJ2-3; 11 bases line up with TRBD2. The ends lost 6 bases at V and 0 bases at J; junction bases unmatched: 8. The germline V gene has CDR1 DFQATT and CDR2 SNEGSKA (reference sequence). The CDR3 runs 16 residues.

At least ten counts were recorded for this clonotype. The rearrangement uses TRBV29-1 and TRBJ2-1, with no clear D. The CDR3 runs 12 residues. Germline CDR1 reads SQVTM; CDR2 reads ANQGSEA. V lost 3 bases, J lost 6 bases, and 9 bases lay in between. CDR3 sequence (DNA): TGCAGCGTTGACTGGGGTGCCAATGAGCAGTTCTTC. Amino acids: CSVDWGANEQFF.

The V call is TRBV7-9, the J call TRBJ2-5; TRBD1 might be the D (5 bases). The V gene lost 2 bases and the J gene lost 7 bases, with 8 bases spanning the gap. Germline values: CDR1 SEHNR, CDR2 FQNEAQ (reference sequence). The CDR3 has 12 amino acids. CDR3 bases: TGTGCCAGCAGCTTAAACCAGGGGACCCAGTACTTC. Protein: CASSLNQGTQYF.

Only a few counts were recorded for this clonotype. The rearrangement uses TRBV7-2 and TRBJ1-2, with TRBD1 as a possible D gene (5 bases). The germline gives CDR1 SGHTA, CDR2 FQGNSA. V was cut by 5 bases and J by 6 bases, with 16 bases left in between. The CDR3 is 14 residues long. The CDR3: CASSQTKGYDGYTF. CDR3 sequence (DNA): TGTGCCAGCAGCCAGACAAAGGGGTATGATGGCTACACCTTC.

This chain connects TRBV20-1 to TRBJ2-1; the D gene is possibly TRBD2 (6 bases). This CDR3 has 15 residues. V dropped 0 bases and J dropped 3 bases, with 12 bases sitting between them. Germline V gene data show CDR1 as DFQATT and CDR2 as SNEGSKA (reference sequence). CDR3 DNA sequence: TGCAGTGCTAGAGAACACGGGAGTTTCTACAATGAGCAGTTCTTC. This codes for CSAREHGSFYNEQFF.

V and J are TRBV12-3 or TRBV12-4 and TRBJ1-2; D uncertain. Deletions cut 6 bases from V and 5 bases from J, with 13 bases between. This CDR3 is 13 amino acids long. The CDR3 nucleotides are TGTGCCAGCAGCCAGGTCGCTATATATGGCTACACCTTC. This codes for CASSQVAIYGYTF.

This clonotype has a handful of counts. The chain carries TRBV6-2 or TRBV6-3 and TRBJ2-7, with D perhaps TRBD2 (5 bases). With 6 bases removed from V and 3 bases from J, the gap between germline ends came to 18 bases. The germline V gene encodes CDR1 MNHEY and CDR2 SVGEGT. This CDR3 has 15 amino acids. The CDR3 loop reads CASSSTRPTVYEQYF. CDR3 coding DNA: TGTGCCAGCAGCAGCACTAGACCGACCGTCTACGAGCAGTACTTC.

The table lists this clonotype with a few counts. V is TRBV7-2 and J is TRBJ2-7, with 7 bases identical to TRBD1. With V trimmed by 5 bases and J by 5 bases, 9 bases remained unmatched. CDR3 size: 14 residues. CDR1 is SGHTA and CDR2 is FQGNSA in the germline V gene. The CDR3 sequence is CASSVDRAFHEQYF. The DNA for the CDR3 is TGTGCCAGCAGCGTCGACAGGGCTTTCCACGAGCAGTACTTC.

V is TRBV7-2 and J is TRBJ1-5; D remains ambiguous. The V gene lost 3 bases and the J gene lost 5 bases, with 5 bases spanning the gap. Germline lookup yields CDR1 SGHTA and CDR2 FQGNSA. The CDR3 contains 12 residues. The CDR3 spells CASSFVDQPQHF. CDR3 bases: TGTGCCAGCAGCTTCGTCGATCAGCCCCAGCATTTT.

The V call is TRBV11-2, the J call TRBJ2-1; no firm D call. Trimming removed 5 bases at V and 3 bases at J, with 11 bases between. The CDR3 covers 14 residues. The germline V gene has CDR1 SGHAT and CDR2 FQNNGV. This CDR3 is CASSPLDGYNEQFF. The CDR3 nucleotides are TGTGCCAGCAGCCCCCTCGACGGCTACAATGAGCAGTTCTTC.